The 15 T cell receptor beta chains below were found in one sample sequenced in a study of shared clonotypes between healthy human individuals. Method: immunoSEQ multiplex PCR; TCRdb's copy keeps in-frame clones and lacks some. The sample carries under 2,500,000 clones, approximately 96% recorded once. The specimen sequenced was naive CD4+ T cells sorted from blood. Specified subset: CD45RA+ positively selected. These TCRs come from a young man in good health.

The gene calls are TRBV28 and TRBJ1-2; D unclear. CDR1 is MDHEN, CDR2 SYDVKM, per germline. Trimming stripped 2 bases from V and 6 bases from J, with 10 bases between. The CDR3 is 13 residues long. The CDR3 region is CASSLVEVNGYTF. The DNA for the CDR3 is TGTGCCAGCAGTTTAGTAGAGGTCAATGGCTACACCTTC.

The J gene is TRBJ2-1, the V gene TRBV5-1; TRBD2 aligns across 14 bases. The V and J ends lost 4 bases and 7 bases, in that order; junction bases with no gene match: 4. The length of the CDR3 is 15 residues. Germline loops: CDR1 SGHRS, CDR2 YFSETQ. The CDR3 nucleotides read TGCGCCAGCAGCAAGGGACTAGCGGGAGTAAATGAGCAGTTCTTC. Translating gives CASSKGLAGVNEQFF.

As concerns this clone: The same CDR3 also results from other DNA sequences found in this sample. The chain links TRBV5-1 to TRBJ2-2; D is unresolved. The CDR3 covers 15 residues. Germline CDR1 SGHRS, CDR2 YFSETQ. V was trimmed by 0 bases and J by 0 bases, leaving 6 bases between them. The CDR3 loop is CASSLEGSNTGELFF. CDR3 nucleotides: TGCGCCAGCAGCTTGGAGGGTTCGAACACCGGGGAGCTGTTTTTT.

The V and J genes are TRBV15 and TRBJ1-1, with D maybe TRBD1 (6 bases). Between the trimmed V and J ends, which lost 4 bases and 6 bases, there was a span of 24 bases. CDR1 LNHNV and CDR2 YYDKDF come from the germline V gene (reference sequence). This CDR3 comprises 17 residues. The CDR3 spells CATSTGGRGKIGSEAFF. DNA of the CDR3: TGTGCCACCAGCACGGGCGGCAGGGGAAAGATTGGATCTGAAGCTTTCTTT.

CDR3 bases: TGTGCCAGCAGCTTAGCCCGCCAAGAGACCCAGTACTTC. This codes for CASSLARQETQYF. The chain has TRBV7-6 and TRBJ2-5; D call uncertain. This CDR3 region has 13 residues. The germline CDR1 and CDR2 sequences are SGHVS and FNYEAQ. V shed 0 bases and J shed 1 base, with 3 bases lying between them.

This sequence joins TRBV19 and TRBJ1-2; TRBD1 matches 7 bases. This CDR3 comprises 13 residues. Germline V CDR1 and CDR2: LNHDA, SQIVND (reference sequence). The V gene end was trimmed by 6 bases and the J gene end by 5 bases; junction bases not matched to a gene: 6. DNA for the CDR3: TGTGCCAGTAGGGTCACAGGGGTTTATGGCTACACCTTC. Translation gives CASRVTGVYGYTF.

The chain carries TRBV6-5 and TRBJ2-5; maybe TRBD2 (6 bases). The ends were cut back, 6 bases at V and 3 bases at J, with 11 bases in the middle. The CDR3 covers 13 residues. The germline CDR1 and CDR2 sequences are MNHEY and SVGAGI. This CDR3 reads CASRMWGEETQYF. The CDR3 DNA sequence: TGTGCCAGCAGAATGTGGGGGGAAGAGACCCAGTACTTC.

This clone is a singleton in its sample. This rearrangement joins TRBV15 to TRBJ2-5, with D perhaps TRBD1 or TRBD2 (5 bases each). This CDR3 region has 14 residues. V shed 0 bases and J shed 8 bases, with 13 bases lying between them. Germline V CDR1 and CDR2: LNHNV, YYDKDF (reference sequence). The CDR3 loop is CATSRDDEGNTQYF. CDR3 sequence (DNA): TGTGCCACCAGCAGAGACGACGAGGGGAACACCCAGTACTTC.

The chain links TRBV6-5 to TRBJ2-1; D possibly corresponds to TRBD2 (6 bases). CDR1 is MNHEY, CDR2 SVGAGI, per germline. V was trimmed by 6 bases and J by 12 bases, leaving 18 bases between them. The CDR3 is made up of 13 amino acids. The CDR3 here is CASRGSTWRGQFF. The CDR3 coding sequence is TGTGCCAGCAGGGGATCGACTTGGAGGGGGCAGTTCTTC.

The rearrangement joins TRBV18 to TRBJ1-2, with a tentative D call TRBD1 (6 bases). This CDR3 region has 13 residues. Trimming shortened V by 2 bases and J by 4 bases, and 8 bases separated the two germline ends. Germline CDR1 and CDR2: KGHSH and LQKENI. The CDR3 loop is CASSPGTFYGYTF. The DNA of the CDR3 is TGTGCCAGCTCACCAGGGACATTCTATGGCTACACCTTC.

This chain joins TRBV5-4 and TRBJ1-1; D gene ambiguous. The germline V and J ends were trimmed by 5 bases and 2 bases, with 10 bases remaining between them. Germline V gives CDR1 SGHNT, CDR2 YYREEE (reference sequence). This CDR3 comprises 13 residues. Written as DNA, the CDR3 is TGTGCCAGCAGTCCGGGCATTAACACTGAAGCTTTCTTT. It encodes CASSPGINTEAFF.

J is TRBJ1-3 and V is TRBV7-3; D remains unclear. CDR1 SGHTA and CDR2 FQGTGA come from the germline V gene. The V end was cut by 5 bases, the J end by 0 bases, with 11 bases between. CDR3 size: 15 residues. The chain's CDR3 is CASSPFESSGNTIYF. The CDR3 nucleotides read TGTGCCAGCAGCCCGTTCGAGAGCTCTGGAAACACCATATATTTT.

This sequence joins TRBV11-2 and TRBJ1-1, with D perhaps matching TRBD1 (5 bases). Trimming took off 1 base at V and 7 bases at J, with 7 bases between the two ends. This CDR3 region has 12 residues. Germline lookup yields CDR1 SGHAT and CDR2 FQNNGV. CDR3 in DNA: TGTGCCAGCAGCTTAGGGACAAGTGAAGCTTTCTTT. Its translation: CASSLGTSEAFF.

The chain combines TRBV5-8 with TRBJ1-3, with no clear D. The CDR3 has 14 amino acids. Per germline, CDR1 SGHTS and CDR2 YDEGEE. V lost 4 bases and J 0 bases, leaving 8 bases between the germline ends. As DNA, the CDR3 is TGTGCCAGCAGCCTGGCTTACTCTGGAAACACCATATATTTT. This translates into CASSLAYSGNTIYF.

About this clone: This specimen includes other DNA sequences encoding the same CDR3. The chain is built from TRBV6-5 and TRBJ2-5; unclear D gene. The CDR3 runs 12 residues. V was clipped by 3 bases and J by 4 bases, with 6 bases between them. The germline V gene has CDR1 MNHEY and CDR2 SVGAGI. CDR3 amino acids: CASSYSRETQYF. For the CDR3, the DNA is TGTGCCAGCAGTTATTCGCGAGAGACCCAGTACTTC.